Below, 17 T cell receptor beta chains from the same sample are listed, as sequenced in a study of blood T cell repertoires in COVID-19. This table comes from immunoSEQ multiplex PCR, and its TCRdb copy is limited to in-frame clones, with some not included. The sample lists a few hundred thousand clones, roughly 80% seen once, with less than 20% in the top ten. Sequenced input: peripheral blood. The source is a person aged 65 to 85 with COVID-19, enrolled during active disease.

The chain has TRBV7-2 and TRBJ2-1, with a weak D call TRBD1 (6 bases). Germline assignment: CDR1 SGHTA and CDR2 FQGNSA. The CDR3 extends over 16 amino acids. Trimming pared 4 bases from V and 0 bases from J, leaving 13 bases between. CDR3 in amino acids: CASSSRTASSYNEQFF. CDR3 bases: TGTGCCAGCAGCTCGAGGACAGCTAGCTCCTACAATGAGCAGTTCTTC.

V and J are TRBV30 and TRBJ2-1; 8 bases agree with TRBD2. Germline V gene lookup returns CDR1 GTSNPN and CDR2 SVGIG (reference sequence). J lost 8 bases, V lost 3 bases, and 15 bases had no gene match. CDR3 length: 16 residues. The DNA for the CDR3 is TGTGCCTGGAGGACCCCCCGAGCGGGAGCCCGAGATGAGCAGTTCTTC. Its protein product is CAWRTPRAGARDEQFF.

The J gene is TRBJ2-5, the V gene TRBV27, with TRBD2 as a possible D gene (5 bases). The germline V and J ends were trimmed by 5 bases and 3 bases, with 13 bases remaining between them. Germline V gives CDR1 MNHEY, CDR2 SMNVEV (reference sequence). There are 14 residues in the CDR3. For the CDR3, the DNA is TGTGCCAGCAGTCGCTTAAGGGAGAAAGAGACCCAGTACTTC. This codes for CASSRLREKETQYF.

CDR3 amino acids: CASSLNGRDTQYF. The CDR3 coding sequence is TGTGCCAGCAGCTTGAACGGGAGAGATACGCAGTATTTT. The chain links TRBV5-5 to TRBJ2-3; tentatively, D is TRBD2 (6 bases). Germline CDR1 reads SGHKS; CDR2 reads YYEKEE (reference sequence). The length of the CDR3 is 13 residues. The V end was cut by 1 base, the J end by 5 bases, with 8 bases between.

The count of this clone is one. The rearrangement joins TRBV4-3 to TRBJ1-2; 8 nucleotides align to TRBD1. The CDR3 is 15 residues long. Germline CDR1 LGHNA, CDR2 YSLEER. V gave up 4 bases and J gave up 5 bases; unmatched junction bases: 9. The CDR3 bases are TGCGCCAGCAGCCCACAGACAGGGGAGAGGTATGGCTACACCTTC. Encoded protein: CASSPQTGERYGYTF.

This clone was seen only once. The rearrangement uses TRBV9 and TRBJ1-2; 7 bases agree with TRBD1. Germline V gives CDR1 SGDLS, CDR2 YYNGEE. V lost 3 bases and J lost 1; bases outside the gene matches: 6. CDR3 size: 15 residues. In DNA form, the CDR3 reads TGTGCCAGCAGCGGATTCGACAGGGATAACTATGGCTACACCTTC. Its translation is CASSGFDRDNYGYTF.

The genes are TRBV6-2 or TRBV6-3 and TRBJ2-2; 8 bases map to TRBD1. CDR1 is MNHEY and CDR2 is SVGEGT in the germline V gene. The CDR3 sequence is 16 residues long. V trimming: 5 bases; J trimming: 1 base; junction bases outside the gene matches: 6. DNA for the CDR3: TGTGCCAGCAGTATGCCGGACAGGGAGAACACCGGGGAGCTGTTTTTT. It is translated as CASSMPDRENTGELFF.

The chain has TRBV5-1 and TRBJ1-3; 9 nucleotides match TRBD1. The CDR3 runs 15 residues. V shed 4 bases and J 3 bases; nucleotides not matched to a gene: 5. Germline V CDR1 and CDR2: SGHRS, YFSETQ. The CDR3 DNA is TGCGCCAGCAGCAAAACGACAGGGGGTGGAAACACCATATATTTT. It is translated as CASSKTTGGGNTIYF.

The chain links TRBV19 to TRBJ2-3, with TRBD2 matching 7 bases. This CDR3 is built from 17 residues. Germline V gives CDR1 LNHDA, CDR2 SQIVND (reference sequence). The junction had 12 bases not matched to a gene; V was cut back by 5 bases and J by 1 base. The CDR3: CASSVGGGARGTDTQYF. The DNA of the CDR3 is TGTGCCAGTAGTGTTGGGGGGGGTGCGCGGGGCACAGATACGCAGTATTTT.

V usage is TRBV4-1 and J usage is TRBJ2-3; 10 bases are shared with TRBD2. Germline trimming cut 0 bases from V and 4 bases from J; bases unmatched to any gene: 4. This CDR3 contains 16 residues. The germline CDR1 and CDR2 sequences are MGHRA and YSYEKL. The CDR3 DNA is TGCGCCAGCAGCCAAGATCTAGCGGGGGCATCAGATACGCAGTATTTT. Translated: CASSQDLAGASDTQYF.

This chain uses TRBV9 with TRBJ2-7; 12 bases are a match to TRBD2. The germline CDR1 and CDR2 sequences are SGDLS and YYNGEE. V dropped 0 bases and J dropped 6; count of bases not matched to a gene: 10. The length of the CDR3 is 17 residues. For the CDR3, the DNA is TGTGCCAGCAGCGTAGGGGCTAGCGGGGGGGCCAGTTCCGAGCAGTACTTC. As protein: CASSVGASGGASSEQYF. Combining the CDR3 with reference TRBV9 and TRBJ2-7 gives the whole variable domain DSGVTQTPKHLITATGQRVTLRCSPRSGDLSVYWYQQSLDQGLQFLIQYYNGEERAKGNILERFSAQQFPDLHSELNLSSLELGDSALYFCASSVGASGGASSEQYFGPGTRLTVT.

J is TRBJ1-5 and V is TRBV2; 9 positions agree with TRBD1. The germline CDR1 and CDR2 sequences are SNHLY and FYNNEI. This CDR3 spans 14 amino acids. With V trimmed by 6 bases and J by 5 bases, 5 bases remained unmatched. The CDR3: CASSEGQGDQPQHF. The DNA of the CDR3 is TGTGCCAGCAGCGAGGGACAGGGCGATCAGCCCCAGCATTTT.

This clone was observed at least ten times. The chain's CDR3 is CASRGRIETQYF. For the CDR3, the DNA is TGTGCCAGCAGAGGGAGAATCGAGACCCAGTACTTC. This rearrangement joins TRBV3-1 (or the pseudogene TRBV3-2) to TRBJ2-5, with TRBD2 as a possible D gene (5 bases). This CDR3 is 12 amino acids long. Germline V gene lookup returns CDR1 LGHDT and CDR2 YNNKEL (reference sequence). V shed 6 bases and J shed 5 bases, with 10 bases lying between them.

The chain joins TRBV28 to TRBJ1-1; D not certain. The V end was cut by 6 bases, the J end by 6 bases, with 8 bases between. The germline V gene encodes CDR1 MDHEN and CDR2 SYDVKM. The CDR3 is 11 amino acids. CDR3 sequence reads: CASSPNSEAFF. The CDR3 DNA reads as TGTGCCAGCAGCCCAAACTCTGAAGCTTTCTTT.

The chain is built from TRBV5-1 and TRBJ2-7; D unresolved. The length of the CDR3 is 13 residues. CDR1 SGHRS and CDR2 YFSETQ come from the germline V gene. Trimming took off 4 bases at V and 2 bases at J, with 10 bases between the two ends. In DNA form, the CDR3 reads TGCGCCAGCAGCCTAGGAAAGGCCTACGAGCAGTACTTC. Protein sequence: CASSLGKAYEQYF.

The chain couples TRBV10-3 to TRBJ2-5; 11 bases match TRBD2. From germline, CDR1 is ENHRY and CDR2 SYGVKD. This CDR3 has 20 amino acids. Losses at the gene ends were 0 bases for V and 4 bases for J; bases not matched to a gene: 16. In DNA form, the CDR3 reads TGTGCCATCAGTGAGTCGGTATCGGGGAAAACTAGCGGGAGTAGAGAGACCCAGTACTTC. Translating it yields CAISESVSGKTSGSRETQYF.

J is TRBJ2-6 and V is TRBV7-3, with D perhaps matching TRBD2 (6 bases). CDR3 size: 18 residues. Germline CDR1 is SGHTA and CDR2 is FQGTGA. V lost 3 bases and J lost 0, with 15 bases in between. The CDR3 DNA reads TGTGCCAGCAGCTTGGGACCGACTAGGGGCTCTGGGGCCAACGTCCTGACTTTC. It encodes CASSLGPTRGSGANVLTF.